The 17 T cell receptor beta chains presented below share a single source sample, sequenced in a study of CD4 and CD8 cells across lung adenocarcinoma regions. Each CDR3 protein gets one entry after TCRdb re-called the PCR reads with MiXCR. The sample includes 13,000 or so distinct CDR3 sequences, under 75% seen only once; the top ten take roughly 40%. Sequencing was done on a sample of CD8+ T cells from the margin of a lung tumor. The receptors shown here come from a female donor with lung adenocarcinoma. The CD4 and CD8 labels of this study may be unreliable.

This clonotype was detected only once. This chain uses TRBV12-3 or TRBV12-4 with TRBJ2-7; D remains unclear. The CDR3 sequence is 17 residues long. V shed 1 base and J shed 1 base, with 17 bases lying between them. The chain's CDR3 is CASSLVVRPFKSYEQYF. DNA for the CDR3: TGTGCCAGCAGTTTAGTTGTGAGACCGTTCAAATCCTACGAGCAGTACTTC.

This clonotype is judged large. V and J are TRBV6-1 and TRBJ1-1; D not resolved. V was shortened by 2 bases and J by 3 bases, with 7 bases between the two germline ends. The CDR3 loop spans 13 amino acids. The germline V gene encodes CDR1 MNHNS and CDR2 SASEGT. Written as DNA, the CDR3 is TGTGCCAGCAGTGAACTGGGAGACACTGAAGCTTTCTTT. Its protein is CASSELGDTEAFF.

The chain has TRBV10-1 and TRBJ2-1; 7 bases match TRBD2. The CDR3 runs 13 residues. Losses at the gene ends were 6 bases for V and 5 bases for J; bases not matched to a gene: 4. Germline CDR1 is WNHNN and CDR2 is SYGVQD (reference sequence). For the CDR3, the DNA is TGCGCCAGCAGCGTAGGGACTAACAATGAGCAGTTCTTC. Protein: CASSVGTNNEQFF.

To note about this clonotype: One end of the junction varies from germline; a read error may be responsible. This CDR3 reads CASSELRGETRYF. CDR3 nucleotide sequence: TGTGCCAGCAGTGAATTGAGGGGTGAGACGCGGTATTTT. The gene calls are TRBV6-1 and TRBJ2-3, with D perhaps assigned TRBD1 or TRBD2 (5 bases each). This CDR3 has 13 residues. Germline V gives CDR1 MNHNS, CDR2 SASEGT.

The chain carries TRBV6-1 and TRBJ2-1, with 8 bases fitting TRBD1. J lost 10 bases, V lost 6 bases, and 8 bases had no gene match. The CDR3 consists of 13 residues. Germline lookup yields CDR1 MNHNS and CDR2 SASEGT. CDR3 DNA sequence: TGTGCCAGCAGCCCCCTCGACAGGGGCGAGCAGTTCTTC. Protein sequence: CASSPLDRGEQFF.

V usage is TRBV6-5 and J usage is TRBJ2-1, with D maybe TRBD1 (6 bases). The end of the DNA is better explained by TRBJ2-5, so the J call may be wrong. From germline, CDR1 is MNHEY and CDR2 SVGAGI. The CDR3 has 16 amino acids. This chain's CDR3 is CASSYSGSSGEETQYF. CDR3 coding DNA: TGTGCCAGCAGTTACTCGGGGTCCTCAGGGGAAGAGACCCAGTACTTC.

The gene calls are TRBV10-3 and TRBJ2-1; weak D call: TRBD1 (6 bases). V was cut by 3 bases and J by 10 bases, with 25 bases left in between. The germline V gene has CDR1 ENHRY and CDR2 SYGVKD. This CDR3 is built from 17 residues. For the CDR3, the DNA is TGTGCCATCAGTGACTCCTTTACAGGGACCCTTACCTACGAGCAGTTCTTC. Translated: CAISDSFTGTLTYEQFF.

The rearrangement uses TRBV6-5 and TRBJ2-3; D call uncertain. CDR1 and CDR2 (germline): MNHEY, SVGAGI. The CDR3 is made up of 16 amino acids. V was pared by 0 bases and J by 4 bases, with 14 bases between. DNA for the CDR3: TGTGCCAGCAGTTACTCGATTAACCTTGAGGCAGATACGCAGTATTTT. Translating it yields CASSYSINLEADTQYF.

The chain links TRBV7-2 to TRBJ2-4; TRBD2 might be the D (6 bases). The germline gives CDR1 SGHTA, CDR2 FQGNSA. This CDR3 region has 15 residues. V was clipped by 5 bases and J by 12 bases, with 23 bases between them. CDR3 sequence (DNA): TGTGCCAGCAGCCCGGGGCGGGGCGCCACAGATACTCAGTACTTC. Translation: CASSPGRGATDTQYF. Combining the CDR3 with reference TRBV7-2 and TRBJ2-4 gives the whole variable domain GAGVSQSPSNKVTEKGKDVELRCDPISGHTALYWYRQSLGQGLEFLIYFQGNSAPDKSGLPSDRFSAERTGGSVSTLTIQRTQQEDSAVYLCASSPGRGATDTQYFGAGTRLSVL.

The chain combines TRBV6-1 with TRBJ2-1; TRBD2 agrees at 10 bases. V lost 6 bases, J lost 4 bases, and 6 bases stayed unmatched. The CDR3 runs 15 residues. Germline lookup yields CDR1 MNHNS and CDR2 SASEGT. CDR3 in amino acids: CASRLLAGAYNEQFF. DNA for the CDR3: TGTGCCAGCAGACTGCTAGCGGGGGCTTACAATGAGCAGTTCTTC.

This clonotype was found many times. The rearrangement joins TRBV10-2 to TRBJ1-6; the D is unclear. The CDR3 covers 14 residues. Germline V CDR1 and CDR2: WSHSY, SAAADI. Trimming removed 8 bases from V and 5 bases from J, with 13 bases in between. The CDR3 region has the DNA TGCGCCAGCCTGGCTGACATCCATAATTCACCCCTCCACTTT. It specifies CASLADIHNSPLHF.

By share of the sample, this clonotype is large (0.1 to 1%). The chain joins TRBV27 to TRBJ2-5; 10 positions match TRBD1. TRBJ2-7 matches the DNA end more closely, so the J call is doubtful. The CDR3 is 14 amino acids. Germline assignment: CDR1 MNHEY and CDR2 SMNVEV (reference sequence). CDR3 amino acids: CASSRTGGSYEQYF. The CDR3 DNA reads TGTGCCAGCAGCCGGACAGGGGGAAGTTACGAGCAGTACTTC.

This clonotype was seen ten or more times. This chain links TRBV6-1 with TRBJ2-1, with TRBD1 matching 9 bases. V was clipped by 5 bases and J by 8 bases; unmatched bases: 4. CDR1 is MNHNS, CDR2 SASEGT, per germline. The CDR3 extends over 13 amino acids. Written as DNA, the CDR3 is TGTGCCAGCAGTCGACAGGGGGTGGATGAGCAGTTCTTC. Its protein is CASSRQGVDEQFF.

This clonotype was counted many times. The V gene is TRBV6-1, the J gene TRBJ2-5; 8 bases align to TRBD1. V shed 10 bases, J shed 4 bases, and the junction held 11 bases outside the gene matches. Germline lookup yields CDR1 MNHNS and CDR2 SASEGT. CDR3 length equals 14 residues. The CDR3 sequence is CATVDRVDVETQYF. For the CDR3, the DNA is TGTGCCACCGTGGACAGGGTCGACGTAGAGACCCAGTACTTC.

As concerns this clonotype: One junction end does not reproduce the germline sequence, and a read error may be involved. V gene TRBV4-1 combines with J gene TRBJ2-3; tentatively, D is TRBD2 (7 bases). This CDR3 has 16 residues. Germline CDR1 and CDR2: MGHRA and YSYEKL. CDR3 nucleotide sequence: TGCGCCAGCAGCCAAGGACGAGGGGGGGCCACAGAGACGCAGTACTTT. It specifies CASSQGRGGATETQYF.

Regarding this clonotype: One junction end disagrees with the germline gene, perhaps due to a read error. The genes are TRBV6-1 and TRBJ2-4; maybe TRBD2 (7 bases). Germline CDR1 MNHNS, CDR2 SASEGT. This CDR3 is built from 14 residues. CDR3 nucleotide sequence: TGTGCCAGGCGTGGGGGCGGTGAGCGGGACATCCAGTACTTC. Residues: CARRGGGERDIQYF.

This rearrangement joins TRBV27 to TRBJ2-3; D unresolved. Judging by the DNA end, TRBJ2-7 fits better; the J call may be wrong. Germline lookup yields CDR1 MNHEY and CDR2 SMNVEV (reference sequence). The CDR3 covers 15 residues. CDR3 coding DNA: TGTGCCAGCAGTTTACGGGCGCCAGCCGAAGATACGCAGTACTTC. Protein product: CASSLRAPAEDTQYF.